This T cell receptor (beta chain) was captured by sequencing in a study of regulatory T cells in long-lasting Graves disease. Indicated time point: persistent/refractory GD, antithyroid drugs over 5 years with positive TRAb. There was RNA extracted from PBMCs, and the TCR library was made from it. To make TCR beta libraries, researchers used iRepertoire HTBI primers and Arm-PCR of CDR3 regions. TCRdb reprocessed the multiplex PCR reads with MiXCR, giving one entry per CDR3 protein. The sample shows fewer than 550,000 distinct CDR3 sequences, about 22% of them seen only once. This clonotype was detected many times. CDR1 is ENHRY, CDR2 SYGVKD, per germline. Trimming pared 3 bases from V and 5 bases from J, leaving 22 bases between. This CDR3 region has 17 residues.

The TCR comes from a female donor with Graves disease. V gene TRBV10-3 combines with J gene TRBJ1-2; possible D gene TRBD1, 5 bases. The specimen was peripheral blood mononuclear cells (PBMCs), collected when the disease was refractory, from a patient treated with antithyroid drugs. This chain's CDR3 is CAISETTGGSSKYGYTF. CDR3 DNA: TGTGCCATCAGTGAAACCACTGGGGGGAGTTCAAAGTATGGCTACACCTTC.